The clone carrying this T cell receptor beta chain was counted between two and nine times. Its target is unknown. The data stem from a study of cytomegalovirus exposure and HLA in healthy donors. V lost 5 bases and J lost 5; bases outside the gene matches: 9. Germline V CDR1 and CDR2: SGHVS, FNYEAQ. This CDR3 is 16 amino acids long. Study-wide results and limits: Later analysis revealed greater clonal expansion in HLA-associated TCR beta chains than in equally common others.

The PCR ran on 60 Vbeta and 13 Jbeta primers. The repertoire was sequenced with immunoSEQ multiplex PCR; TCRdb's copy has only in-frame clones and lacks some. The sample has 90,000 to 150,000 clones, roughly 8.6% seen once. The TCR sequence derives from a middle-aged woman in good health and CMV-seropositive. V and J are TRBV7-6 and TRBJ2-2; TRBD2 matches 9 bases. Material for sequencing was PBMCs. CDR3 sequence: CASSVLAGGRTGELFF. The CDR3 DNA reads TGTGCCAGCAGCGTCCTCGCGGGGGGGCGTACCGGGGAGCTGTTTTTT.